This T cell receptor (beta chain) is drawn from a study of CD8 T cells in Susac syndrome. Study in general: Patients with Susac syndrome were therapy-naive, on corticosteroids, or on intravenous immunoglobulin alone at blood draw. Findings and limits, study-wide: The authors acknowledged that their TCR sequencing and HLA analysis involved a relatively small number of individuals. Clonal expansion was present among Susac CD8+ cells. This expansion reached its peak in TEMRA cells and in active patients.

This clonotype has just one count. No antigen is known for it. Germline CDR1 and CDR2: MGHRA and YSYEKL. This CDR3 region has 18 residues. V dropped 0 bases and J dropped 0 bases, with 15 bases sitting between them. It was with random hexamers that about 0.45 to 1 ug RNA was reverse transcribed. TCRdb used MiXCR to reprocess the immunoSEQ multiplex PCR reads, holding one entry per CDR3 protein. This table has around 170,000 distinct CDR3 sequences, approximately 95% appearing once. The sequenced sample was CD8+ T cells from PBMCs. The TCR was taken from a human donor with Susac syndrome. The chain links TRBV4-1 to TRBJ2-1; no definite D call. This CDR3 reads CASSQERQVQSSYNEQFF. The CDR3 nucleotides read TGCGCCAGCAGCCAAGAGAGGCAGGTCCAGAGCTCCTACAATGAGCAGTTCTTC.